This entry concerns a single TCR beta chain. This record belongs to a study of blood T cell repertoires in COVID-19. Study details: Acute and convalescent COVID-19 samples came from the United States, Italy and Spain. PBMCs, B-cell-depleted T cells, or T cells provided the cDNA or gDNA that made up the material.

Original processing notes: Cell counts per sample came from amplifying reference gene primers. Data came from immunoSEQ multiplex PCR; TCRdb stores just in-frame clones and leaves some out. That table gives V, J and clone size, and the DNA gave D and trimming. The profile shows some 87,000 clones, over 75% of them singletons. The CDR3 runs to 15 residues. Germline V lookup: CDR1 MNHEY, CDR2 SVGAGI. V was clipped by 3 bases and J by 2 bases; unmatched bases: 4. This receptor was identified in a human donor in a cohort sampled during active COVID-19. The V gene is TRBV6-5, the J gene TRBJ2-7, with 10 bases matching TRBD2. The sequencing sample was made of peripheral blood. The CDR3 is CASSYGAGGTYEQYF. CDR3 bases: TGTGCCAGCAGTTATGGAGCGGGGGGGACCTACGAGCAGTACTTC.